This record concerns one T cell receptor (beta chain) sequence. What it recognizes is unknown. Incorporated into the TCR beta cDNA libraries were unique molecular identifiers, which served to reduce PCR and sequencing biases. TCRdb analysed the PCR reads with MiXCR anew, one entry per CDR3 protein. The sample has about 770,000 distinct CDR3 sequences; about 43% are singletons. Trimming shortened V by 2 bases and J by 7 bases, and 17 bases separated the two germline ends. Germline CDR1 SGHAT, CDR2 FQDESV (reference sequence). CDR3 length: 16 amino acids. The record originates from a study of post-analysis software for immune sequencing data. Study-wide background: Recorded subtypes: relapsing-remitting, secondary progressive, progressive-relapsing; some patients unannotated. General study points: Five TRBV segments were significantly more frequent in patients than in controls. TRBV5-6, TRBV5-1 and TRBV20-1 were among these segments. Normalized Chao1 diversity in multiple sclerosis patients fell significantly below that of controls.

The TCR sequence derives from a girl between 10 and 17 years old with multiple sclerosis. The chain employs TRBV11-1 and TRBJ2-2; D might be TRBD2 (6 bases). The sample taken for sequencing was blood. The CDR3 DNA reads TGTGCCAGCAGCTTAACCATGGCGGGATTGGGCGGGGAGCTGTTTTTT. Translation: CASSLTMAGLGGELFF.